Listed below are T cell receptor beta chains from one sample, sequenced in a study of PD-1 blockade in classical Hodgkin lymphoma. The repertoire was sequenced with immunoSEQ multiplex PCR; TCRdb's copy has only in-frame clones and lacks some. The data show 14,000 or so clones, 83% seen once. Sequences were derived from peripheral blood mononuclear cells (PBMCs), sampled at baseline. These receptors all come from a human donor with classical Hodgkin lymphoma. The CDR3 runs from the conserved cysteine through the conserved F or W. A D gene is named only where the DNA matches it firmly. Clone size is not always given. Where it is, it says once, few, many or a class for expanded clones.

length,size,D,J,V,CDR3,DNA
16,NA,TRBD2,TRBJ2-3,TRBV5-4,CASSPGVGLATDTQYF,TGTGCCAGCAGCCCTGGGGTAGGACTAGCAACAGATACGCAGTATTTT
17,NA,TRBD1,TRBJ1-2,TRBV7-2,CASSLGHRGQGNYGYTF,TGTGCCAGCAGCTTAGGCCATAGGGGACAGGGGAACTATGGCTACACCTTC
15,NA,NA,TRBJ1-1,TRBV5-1,CASSWEGVRDTEAFF,TGCGCCAGCAGCTGGGAGGGGGTAAGGGACACTGAAGCTTTCTTT
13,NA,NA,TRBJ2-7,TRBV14,CASSPRGGYEQYF,TGTGCCAGCAGCCCGAGGGGGGGTTACGAGCAGTACTTC
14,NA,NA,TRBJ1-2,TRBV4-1,CVSAGVGTAVGYTF,TGCGTCAGCGCGGGGGTCGGGACGGCCGTGGGCTACACCTTC
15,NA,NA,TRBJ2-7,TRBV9,CASSVASGRFYEQYF,TGTGCCAGCAGCGTAGCTTCAGGGCGGTTCTACGAGCAGTACTTC
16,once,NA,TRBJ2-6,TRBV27,CASSLSPGSGANVLTF,TGTGCCAGCAGTTTATCGCCCGGGTCTGGGGCCAACGTCCTGACTTTC
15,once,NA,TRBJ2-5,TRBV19,CASSPLTGNQETQYF,TGTGCCAGTAGTCCACTAACAGGGAATCAAGAGACCCAGTACTTC
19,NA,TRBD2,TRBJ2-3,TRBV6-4,CASSAGLAGGPGSTDTQYF,TGTGCCAGCAGTGCGGGACTAGCGGGGGGGCCTGGAAGCACAGATACGCAGTATTTT
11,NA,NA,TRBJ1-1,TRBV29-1,CSVGRNTEAFF,TGCAGCGTTGGCCGTAACACTGAAGCTTTCTTT
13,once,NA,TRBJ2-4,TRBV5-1,CASSLPGPGIQYF,TGCGCCAGCAGCTTACCCGGGCCAGGCATTCAGTACTTC
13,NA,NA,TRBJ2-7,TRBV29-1,CSALLLSNYEQYF,TGCAGCGCCCTATTATTGAGTAACTACGAGCAGTACTTC
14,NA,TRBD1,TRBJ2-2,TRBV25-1,CASSKDRYTGELFF,TGTGCCAGCAGTAAGGACAGGTACACCGGGGAGCTGTTTTTT
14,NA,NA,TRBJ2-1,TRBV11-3,CASSLVGGNNEQFF,TGTGCCAGCAGCTTAGTAGGGGGTAACAATGAGCAGTTCTTC
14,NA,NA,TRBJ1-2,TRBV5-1,CASSTDRPYYGYTF,TGCGCCAGCAGCACGGACAGACCTTACTATGGCTACACCTTC
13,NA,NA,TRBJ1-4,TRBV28,CASTWTAALELFF,TGTGCCAGCACTTGGACGGCCGCTTTGGAACTGTTTTTT
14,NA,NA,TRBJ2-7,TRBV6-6,CASSYGSGSYEQYF,TGTGCCAGCAGTTACGGTAGCGGTTCCTACGAGCAGTACTTC
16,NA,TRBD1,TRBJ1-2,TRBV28,CASSLVSGTGIDGYTF,TGTGCCAGCAGTTTGGTTTCCGGGACAGGGATTGATGGCTACACCTTC
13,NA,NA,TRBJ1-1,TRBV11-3,CASSYFSNTEAFF,TGTGCCAGCAGTTACTTTTCGAACACTGAAGCTTTCTTT
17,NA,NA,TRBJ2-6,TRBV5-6,CASSSIQGYSGANVLTF,TGTGCCAGCAGCTCAATTCAGGGATACTCTGGGGCCAACGTCCTGACTTTC
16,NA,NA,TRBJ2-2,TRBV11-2,CASSLDQLLNTGELFF,TGTGCCAGCAGCTTAGATCAACTTTTGAACACCGGGGAGCTGTTTTTT
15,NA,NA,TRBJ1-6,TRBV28,CASTLERTAVTPLHF,TGTGCCAGCACCTTAGAGAGGACGGCGGTCACACCCCTCCACTTT
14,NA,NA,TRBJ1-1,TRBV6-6,CASSWVLENTEAFF,TGTGCCAGCAGTTGGGTTTTAGAGAACACTGAAGCTTTCTTT
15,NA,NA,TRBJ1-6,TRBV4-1,CASSQGGFSNSPLHF,TGCGCCAGCAGCCAGGGGGGGTTTAGTAATTCACCCCTCCACTTT
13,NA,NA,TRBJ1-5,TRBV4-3,CASSPDSNQPQHF,TGCGCCAGCAGCCCTGACAGCAATCAGCCCCAGCATTTT
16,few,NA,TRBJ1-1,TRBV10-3,CAISESEEGSPTEAFF,TGTGCCATCAGTGAGTCGGAGGAGGGGTCCCCCACTGAAGCTTTCTTT
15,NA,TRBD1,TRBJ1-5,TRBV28,CASSLRDRVGQPQHF,TGTGCCAGCAGTTTAAGAGACAGGGTTGGTCAGCCCCAGCATTTT
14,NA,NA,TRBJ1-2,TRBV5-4,CASSFGQGDYGYTF,TGTGCCAGCAGCTTCGGGCAGGGAGACTATGGCTACACCTTC
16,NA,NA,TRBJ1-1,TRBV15,CATSQRGGARNTEAFF,TGTGCCACCAGTCAAAGGGGGGGGGCGCGGAACACTGAAGCTTTCTTT
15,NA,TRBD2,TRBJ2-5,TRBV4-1,CASSLPAGGAESQYF,TGCGCCAGCAGCCTCCCTGCGGGGGGGGCTGAATCCCAGTACTTC
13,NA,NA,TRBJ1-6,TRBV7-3,CASSLGQSSPLHF,TGTGCCAGCAGCTTGGGTCAAAGCTCACCCCTCCACTTT
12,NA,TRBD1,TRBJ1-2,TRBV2,CASSGDRGPYTF,TGTGCCAGCAGTGGAGACAGGGGGCCCTACACCTTC
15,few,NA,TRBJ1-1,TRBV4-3,CASSPGGPGDTEAFF,TGCGCCAGCAGCCCTGGGGGCCCCGGGGACACTGAAGCTTTCTTT
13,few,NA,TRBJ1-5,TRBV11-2,CASSLASNQPQHF,TGTGCCAGCAGCTTGGCAAGCAATCAGCCCCAGCATTTT
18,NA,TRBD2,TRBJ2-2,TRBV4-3,CASSQEEGLAYRGGELFF,TGCGCCAGCAGCCAAGAGGAAGGACTAGCGTATCGGGGCGGGGAGCTGTTTTTT
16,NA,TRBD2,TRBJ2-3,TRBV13,CASSLLAGTSTDTQYF,TGTGCCAGCAGCCTCCTAGCGGGGACTAGCACAGATACGCAGTATTTT
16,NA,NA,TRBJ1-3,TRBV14,CASSQATWTSGNTIYF,TGTGCCAGCAGCCAAGCAACTTGGACCTCTGGAAACACCATATATTTT
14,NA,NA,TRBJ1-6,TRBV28,CASSFHGVNSPLHF,TGTGCCAGCAGTTTTCACGGGGTAAATTCACCCCTCCACTTT
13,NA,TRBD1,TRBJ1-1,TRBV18,CASSPTGDTEAFF,TGTGCCAGCTCACCGACAGGGGACACTGAAGCTTTCTTT
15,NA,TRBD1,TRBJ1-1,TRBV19,CASSMQGATWLGAFF,TGTGCCAGTAGTATGCAGGGGGCGACCTGGCTTGGAGCTTTCTTT
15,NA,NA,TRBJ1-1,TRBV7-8,CASRPDRLWGTEAFF,TGTGCCAGCAGACCGGACAGACTCTGGGGCACTGAAGCTTTCTTT
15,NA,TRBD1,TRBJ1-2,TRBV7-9,CASSLADRTNYGYTF,TGTGCCAGCAGCTTAGCGGACAGGACTAACTATGGCTACACCTTC
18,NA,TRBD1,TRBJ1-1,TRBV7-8,CASSLGQGPGRLVTEAFF,TGTGCCAGCAGCTTAGGACAGGGGCCGGGCAGGTTGGTCACTGAAGCTTTCTTT
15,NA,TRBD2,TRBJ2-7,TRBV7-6,CASSLELAGNYEQYF,TGTGCCAGCAGCTTAGAACTAGCGGGAAACTACGAGCAGTACTTC
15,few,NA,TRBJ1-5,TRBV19,CASKRAQDSNQPQHF,TGTGCCAGTAAGCGAGCACAGGATAGCAATCAGCCCCAGCATTTT
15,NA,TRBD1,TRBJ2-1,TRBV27,CASSLVQGVDNEQFF,TGTGCCAGCAGTTTAGTACAGGGGGTAGACAATGAGCAGTTCTTC
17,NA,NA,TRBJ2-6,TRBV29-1,CSVVLVLAYSRANVLTF,TGCAGCGTTGTTCTGGTACTAGCATACAGTCGGGCCAACGTCCTGACTTTC
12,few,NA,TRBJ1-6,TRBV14,CASSQAGGTLHF,TGTGCCAGCAGCCAAGCTGGGGGGACCCTCCACTTT
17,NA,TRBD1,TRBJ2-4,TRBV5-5,CASSLGQGEGAKNIQYF,TGTGCCAGCAGCTTGGGACAGGGAGAGGGAGCCAAAAACATTCAGTACTTC
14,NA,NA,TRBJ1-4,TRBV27,CASSFGIGYEKLFF,TGTGCCAGCAGTTTTGGAATCGGGTATGAAAAACTGTTTTTT
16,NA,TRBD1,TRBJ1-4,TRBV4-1,CASSQVQGEIGEKLFF,TGCGCCAGCAGCCAAGTACAGGGGGAGATTGGTGAAAAACTGTTTTTT
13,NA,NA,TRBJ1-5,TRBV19,CASSIGEYLPQHF,TGTGCCAGTAGTATAGGGGAGTATCTCCCCCAGCATTTT
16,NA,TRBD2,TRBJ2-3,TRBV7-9,CASSPRGGGRTDTQYF,TGTGCCAGCAGCCCAAGGGGCGGGGGAAGGACAGATACGCAGTATTTT
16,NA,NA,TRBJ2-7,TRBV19,CASSIAHSHSSYEQYF,TGTGCCAGTAGTATAGCCCACAGCCATAGCTCCTACGAGCAGTACTTC
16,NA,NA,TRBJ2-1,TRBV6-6,CASSYGGPLSYNEQFF,TGTGCCAGCAGTTACGGGGGGCCTCTCTCCTACAATGAGCAGTTCTTC